This TCR beta chain was retrieved from a study of blood T cell repertoires in COVID-19. In the study overall: Collection of acute and convalescent COVID-19 samples took place in the United States, Italy and Spain. From T cells, B-cell-depleted T cells, or PBMCs came the material, which was cDNA or gDNA.

The CDR3 consists of 14 residues. The germline CDR1 and CDR2 sequences are SGHKS and YYEKEE (reference sequence). Trimming shortened V by 0 bases and J by 3 bases, and 9 bases separated the two germline ends. How the authors handled the data: The assay estimated nucleated cells by amplifying reference gene primers. Method: immunoSEQ multiplex PCR; TCRdb's copy keeps in-frame clones and lacks some. That table supplies the V and J calls and clone size; D and trimming were determined from the DNA. The table has some 190,000 clones, roughly 76% seen once; the top ten hold approximately 10%. The sequenced sample consisted of peripheral blood. The source is a woman aged 40-49 years with COVID-19, enrolled during active disease. This chain links TRBV5-5 with TRBJ1-1; D is unclear. The DNA for the CDR3 is TGTGCCAGCAGCTTGGCGCCAGTCGACACTGAAGCTTTCTTT. This encodes CASSLAPVDTEAFF.